Listed here is a single T cell receptor beta chain. This CDR3 is built from 15 residues. Germline V CDR1 and CDR2: SGHVS, FQNEAQ. Trimming removed 4 bases from V and 2 bases from J; junction bases left unmatched: 6. The Seattle site enrolled patients during active infection and followed them longitudinally. The data originate from a study of blood T cell repertoires in COVID-19. Study-wide background: COVID-19 samples, acute and convalescent, were from the United States, Italy and Spain. PBMCs, B-cell-depleted T cells, or T cells were the source of the cDNA or gDNA that made up the material.

As handled by the study authors: Amplification from reference gene primers served as the basis for estimated nucleated cell counts. The assay was immunoSEQ multiplex PCR, and TCRdb's table has in-frame clones only and misses some. V, J and clone size reflect that table, while D and trimming were determined from the DNA. The data show about 52,000 clones, around 85% seen once. V is TRBV7-8 and J is TRBJ2-3, with 7 positions matching TRBD1. The sequenced sample was peripheral blood. The TCR was taken from a woman at least 80 years old with COVID-19, enrolled during active disease. This chain's CDR3 is CASSSDRVATDTQYF. CDR3 sequence (DNA): TGTGCCAGCAGCTCCGACAGGGTTGCCACAGATACGCAGTATTTT.